This T cell receptor (beta chain) was sequenced in a study of immune heterogeneity within non-small cell lung tumors. Study information: The tumors comprised a few squamous cell carcinomas, some ten non-squamous carcinomas and 1 not otherwise specified. General study points: Local clonality of T cells correlated moderately yet significantly with local tumor mutational burden (R about 0.36).

For the TCR beta CDR3, multiplex PCR with 32 V and 13 J primers performed the amplification. Using its own MiXCR run on the multiplex PCR reads, TCRdb lists one record per CDR3 protein. The sample holds about 2,900 distinct CDR3 sequences, around two fifths seen once. From germline, CDR1 is LNHNV and CDR2 YYDKDF (reference sequence). This CDR3 contains 14 residues. V lost 5 bases and J 6 bases, leaving 14 bases between the germline ends. By sample share, this clonotype is medium-sized. No antigen is known for it. Bulk tumor genomic DNA (roughly 630 ng per sample) served as template. Doctors removed several biopsies from each primary tumor during surgery, keeping them far apart. Untreated, newly diagnosed non-small cell lung cancer patients underwent curative surgery.

The gene calls are TRBV15 and TRBJ2-1; tentatively, D is TRBD2 (6 bases). The clonotype was recovered from a woman in her forties or fifties with non-small cell lung cancer. The sequenced sample was lung tumor tissue. CDR3 region: CATSAGYPSNEQFF. CDR3 in DNA: TGTGCCACCAGCGCGGGATATCCTTCCAATGAGCAGTTCTTC.